This TCR beta chain was observed in a study of T cell responses to AZD1222 COVID-19 vaccine. Broader study findings: Spike was spanned by vaccine-associated CD4 TCRs, with dominance at 160-218 and 743-854. Only a handful of AZD1222 recipients, more than 5 in all, had baseline seropositivity. Donors in the cohort were predominantly white British and more often female, and clonal diversity was possibly underestimated. The study found Spike-specific TCR breadth and depth rose after two AZD1222 doses.

Turning to this clone: Its antigen is not identified.

The V end was cut by 4 bases, the J end by 3 bases, with 16 bases between. This CDR3 comprises 15 residues. The V gene's germline CDR1 is MGHRA and CDR2 YSYEKL. Sequencing was performed with immunoSEQ multiplex PCR; in TCRdb, only in-frame clones are kept and a portion is missing. The data show approximately 68,000 clones, approximately 90% seen once. V usage is TRBV4-1 and J usage is TRBJ2-7, with D unresolved. The source of this sequence is an adult in good health. The sample was peripheral blood, taken on day 0 of AZD1222 vaccination. The CDR3 reads CASSPAAVLLYEQYF. The DNA for the CDR3 is TGCGCCAGCAGCCCAGCCGCCGTATTACTCTACGAGCAGTACTTC.